A single sample gave rise to the 5 T cell receptor beta chains below, sequenced in a study of shared T cell receptors in the human thymus (dated by TCRdb to the early 2020s). Libraries came from the immunoSEQ multiplex PCR assay. Not all clones reach the TCRdb copy of this immuneACCESS table, which keeps in-frame sequences only. Checked studies attribute under half of the gap to unresolved V genes and leave the rest unexplained. This sample has over 350,000 clones in its table, and over 90% of those were observed once. Roughly 0.021% of the sample is held by the ten biggest clonotypes. Sequenced input: thymocytes. The receptor set was obtained from a human donor.

The chain carries TRBV6-4 and TRBJ2-2, with D unclear. Trimming left V 4 bases short and J 1 base short, with 10 bases between. Per the germline V gene, CDR1 is MRHNA and CDR2 is SNTAGT. This CDR3 has 15 amino acids. The chain's CDR3 is CASSVGSGNTGELFF. CDR3 in DNA: TGTGCCAGCAGTGTAGGTTCGGGGAACACCGGGGAGCTGTTTTTT.

Here the CDR3 DNA reads TGTGCCTGGATAACCCGGACAGGCCACGAGCATGTTGTGGAGCAGTACTTC. It translates to CAWITRTGHEHVVEQYF. J is TRBJ2-7 and V is TRBV30, with 7 bases aligning to TRBD1. J was trimmed by 7 bases and V by 4 bases; bases with no gene match: 22. This CDR3 is 17 amino acids long. Germline V lookup: CDR1 GTSNPN, CDR2 SVGIG (reference sequence). Based on the CDR3 plus reference TRBV30 and TRBJ2-7, the full variable domain is SQTIHQWPATLVQPVGSPLSLECTVEGTSNPNLYWYRQAAGRGLQLLFYSVGIGQISSEVPQNLSASRPQDRQFILSSKKLLLSDSGFYLCAWITRTGHEHVVEQYFGPGTRLTVT.

The V gene is TRBV7-2, the J gene TRBJ2-7, with D unresolved. V lost 5 bases, J lost 6 bases, and 17 bases lay in between. The CDR3 contains 14 residues. CDR1 SGHTA and CDR2 FQGNSA come from the germline V gene. The CDR3 here is CASSPAKASCEQYF. The CDR3 DNA is TGTGCCAGCAGCCCAGCAAAGGCGTCATGCGAGCAGTACTTC.

The gene calls are TRBV11-2 and TRBJ1-4; no reliable D call. Per germline, CDR1 SGHAT and CDR2 FQNNGV. The V gene lost 1 base and the J gene lost 6 bases, with 12 bases spanning the gap. The length of the CDR3 is 15 residues. CDR3 sequence reads: CASSLVSGWDEKLFF. The CDR3, as DNA: TGTGCCAGCAGCTTAGTGTCAGGATGGGATGAAAAACTGTTTTTT.

The genes are TRBV28 and TRBJ2-7; D possibly corresponds to TRBD2 (6 bases). The CDR3 is made up of 17 amino acids. V lost 5 bases and J 4 bases, leaving 24 bases between the germline ends. Germline lookup yields CDR1 MDHEN and CDR2 SYDVKM. The chain's CDR3 is CASSPAGGETFWYEQYF. For the CDR3, the DNA is TGTGCCAGCAGTCCAGCCGGAGGGGAAACTTTCTGGTACGAGCAGTACTTC. Filled out from reference TRBV28 and TRBJ2-7, the complete variable domain reads DVKVTQSSRYLVKRTGEKVFLECVQDMDHENMFWYRQDPGLGLRLIYFSYDVKMKEKGDIPEGYSVSREKKERFSLILESASTNQTSMYLCASSPAGGETFWYEQYFGPGTRLTVT.